This T cell receptor beta chain was retrieved from a study of OX40 agonist ivuxolimab in advanced cancers. The V segment lost 0 bases and the J segment 5 bases; nucleotides outside the gene matches: 5. The CDR3 runs to 15 residues. Germline values: CDR1 SGHKS, CDR2 YYEKEE (reference sequence). Notes on the study in general: At 0.1 to 3.0 mg/kg, clonal expansion of CD4+ and CD8+ blood T cells had occurred by week 6. Determination of antigen specificity was not performed for the expanded peripheral T cells. More expanded clones were seen, on average, in CD8+ T cells than in CD4+.

The protocol was immunoSEQ multiplex PCR, while the TCRdb copy is restricted to in-frame clones and leaves out a portion. The data show about 68,000 clones, 86% seen once. As regards this clone: Its cognate antigen is unknown.

The specimen comprised CD4+ or CD8+ T cells sorted from blood, sampled in a trial of the OX40 agonist ivuxolimab. The sequence was obtained from an adult with an advanced solid tumor such as melanoma, head and neck, liver or kidney cancer. The V and J genes are TRBV5-5 and TRBJ2-3; 8 nucleotides align to TRBD2. The CDR3 bases are TGTGCCAGCAGCTTGGGACTAGCGATGGTAGATACGCAGTATTTT. Translated, it gives CASSLGLAMVDTQYF. Full variable domain (outside the CDR3, taken from reference TRBV5-5 and TRBJ2-3): DAGVTQSPTHLIKTRGQQVTLRCSPISGHKSVSWYQQVLGQGPQFIFQYYEKEERGRGNFPDRFSARQFPNYSSELNVNALLLGDSALYLCASSLGLAMVDTQYFGPGTRLTVL.